The T cell receptor (beta chain) described here comes from a study of OX40 agonist ivuxolimab in advanced cancers. Study background: Therapy given before enrollment (anti-PD-1, anti-PD-L1 or anti-CTLA-4) was allowed, and 35% to 45% had some. Two patients with cutaneous melanoma and one with hepatocellular carcinoma, three in total, showed partial responses.

Assay used: immunoSEQ multiplex PCR; TCRdb lists only in-frame clones, some missing. The profile shows tens of thousands of clones, roughly 92% of them singletons. In germline, CDR1 is MNHEY, CDR2 SVGAGI. Trimming stripped 0 bases from V and 6 bases from J, with 11 bases between. The CDR3 has 15 amino acids. Worth noting for this clone: Its specificity is not known.

Study-level points and caveats: At 0.1 to 3.0 mg/kg, CD4+ and CD8+ blood T cells expanded clonally by week 6.

The clonotype originates from an adult with an advanced solid tumor such as melanoma, head and neck, liver or kidney cancer. This chain links TRBV6-5 with TRBJ2-2, with D maybe TRBD2 (5 bases). The starting material was CD4+ or CD8+ T cells sorted from blood, obtained in a trial of the OX40 agonist ivuxolimab. The CDR3 here is CASSYSPTRSGELFF. The CDR3 DNA reads as TGTGCCAGCAGTTACTCTCCCACTAGGTCCGGGGAGCTGTTTTTT.